The 14 T cell receptor beta chains below come from one sample, sequenced in a study of CD8+ T cells in alopecia areata. As the sequencing template, cDNA was produced by extracting RNA and reverse transcribing it. Generated by immunoSEQ multiplex PCR, the TCRdb table keeps only in-frame clones and is missing some. Here the sample spans tens of thousands of clones, approximately 60% being singletons. Sorting of CD4+ cells into CD25+CD127- cells was performed for roughly five patients. The source material was CD4+ Tregs sorted from blood. The receptors come from a human donor with alopecia areata.

The V gene is TRBV27, the J gene TRBJ1-1; D perhaps matches TRBD1 (5 bases). Germline lookup yields CDR1 MNHEY and CDR2 SMNVEV (reference sequence). V was trimmed by 6 bases and J by 0 bases, leaving 17 bases between them. The CDR3 runs 16 residues. The CDR3 sequence is CASSPTALHMNTEAFF. CDR3 DNA: TGTGCCAGCAGCCCGACAGCCCTTCACATGAACACTGAAGCTTTCTTT.

V usage is TRBV19 and J usage is TRBJ1-5; D is perhaps TRBD1 (6 bases). V shed 6 bases and J shed 4 bases, with 13 bases lying between them. This CDR3 contains 14 residues. In germline, CDR1 is LNHDA, CDR2 SQIVND (reference sequence). This chain's CDR3 is CASRDGTINQPQHF. CDR3 coding DNA: TGTGCCAGTAGGGACGGGACAATTAATCAGCCCCAGCATTTT.

The rearrangement links TRBV11-2 to TRBJ2-3; D unresolved. V was trimmed by 0 bases and J by 6 bases, leaving 7 bases between them. Germline V gene sequence: CDR1 SGHAT, CDR2 FQNNGV. This CDR3 contains 13 residues. The CDR3 reads CASSLDTRDTQYF. The CDR3 nucleotides are TGTGCCAGCAGCTTAGACACCCGGGATACGCAGTATTTT.

The V call is TRBV29-1, the J call TRBJ2-2; 8 positions match TRBD1. V dropped 5 bases and J dropped 0; count of bases not matched to a gene: 5. CDR1 is SQVTM and CDR2 is ANQGSEA in the germline V gene. CDR3 length: 15 residues. The DNA of the CDR3 is TGCAGCGTTTCCAGGGGACAGGCGAACACCGGGGAGCTGTTTTTT. It is translated as CSVSRGQANTGELFF.

The chain carries TRBV30 and TRBJ2-3, with TRBD2 identical over 15 bases. With 5 bases clipped from V and 6 bases from J, the junction kept 6 bases outside the gene matches. The V gene's germline CDR1 is GTSNPN and CDR2 SVGIG (reference sequence). There are 15 residues in the CDR3. The CDR3: CAWPPGLAGGDTQYF. For the CDR3, the DNA is TGTGCCTGGCCGCCGGGACTAGCGGGGGGCGATACGCAGTATTTT. Looking up the rest from reference TRBV30 and TRBJ2-3 gives the full variable domain: SQTIHQWPATLVQPVGSPLSLECTVEGTSNPNLYWYRQAAGRGLQLLFYSVGIGQISSEVPQNLSASRPQDRQFILSSKKLLLSDSGFYLCAWPPGLAGGDTQYFGPGTRLTVL.

The chain recombines TRBV11-2 with TRBJ2-2, with 7 bases that match TRBD1. V lost 4 bases and J lost 4; bases outside the gene matches: 3. The CDR3 runs to 14 residues. The germline gives CDR1 SGHAT, CDR2 FQNNGV. The CDR3: CASSSGTVTGELFF. The CDR3 DNA follows: TGTGCCAGCAGCTCGGGGACAGTCACCGGGGAGCTGTTTTTT.

This clone was detected a few times. The chain joins TRBV28 to TRBJ2-3; D uncertain. This CDR3 spans 13 amino acids. Trimming took 4 bases from V and 2 from J, leaving 7 bases between them. Looked up from germline, CDR1 is MDHEN and CDR2 is SYDVKM. CDR3 sequence (DNA): TGTGCCAGCAGTTCGTCAGCCACAGATACGCAGTATTTT. This encodes CASSSSATDTQYF.

The chain joins TRBV7-9 to TRBJ2-7, with 8 bases aligning to TRBD1. V trimming: 7 bases; J trimming: 6 bases; junction bases outside the gene matches: 11. Germline V gene sequence: CDR1 SEHNR, CDR2 FQNEAQ (reference sequence). The CDR3 has 14 residues. The CDR3 loop is CASTRTGTGGEQYF. The CDR3, as DNA: TGTGCCAGCACACGGACGGGGACAGGTGGCGAGCAGTACTTC.

This clone was counted only a few times. The chain joins TRBV7-2 to TRBJ1-2; 7 nucleotides line up with TRBD1. The V gene end was trimmed by 0 bases and the J gene end by 1 base; junction bases not matched to a gene: 2. Germline V CDR1 and CDR2: SGHTA, FQGNSA. The CDR3 runs 15 residues. The CDR3 nucleotides are TGTGCCAGCAGCTTAGCCAGGGGGGATAACTATGGCTACACCTTC. Amino acid sequence: CASSLARGDNYGYTF.

The sample holds one count of this clone. This chain uses TRBV13 with TRBJ1-1; D remains ambiguous. CDR1 and CDR2 from the germline V gene are PRHDT and FYEKMQ (reference sequence). V was pared by 5 bases and J by 1 base, with 20 bases between. CDR3 length equals 17 residues. The CDR3: CASSLDTFTQPNTEAFF. The CDR3 nucleotides are TGTGCCAGCAGCCTAGACACCTTCACCCAGCCGAACACTGAAGCTTTCTTT. Looking up the rest from reference TRBV13 and TRBJ1-1 gives the full variable domain: AAGVIQSPRHLIKEKRETATLKCYPIPRHDTVYWYQQGPGQDPQFLISFYEKMQSDKGSIPDRFSAQQFSDYHSELNMSSLELGDSALYFCASSLDTFTQPNTEAFFGQGTRLTVV.

This chain links TRBV27 with TRBJ1-1, with 7 bases that match TRBD1. Germline lookup yields CDR1 MNHEY and CDR2 SMNVEV (reference sequence). V gave up 10 bases and J gave up 4 bases; unmatched junction bases: 9. The CDR3 has 13 residues. The CDR3 reads CATRDRAITEAFF. Written as DNA, the CDR3 is TGTGCCACCAGAGACAGGGCGATCACTGAAGCTTTCTTT.

Only a few counts were recorded for this clone. The V call is TRBV7-2, the J call TRBJ2-4; 8 nucleotides align to TRBD2. The CDR3 is made up of 14 amino acids. V shed 2 bases and J 6 bases; nucleotides not matched to a gene: 3. The germline V gene encodes CDR1 SGHTA and CDR2 FQGNSA. The CDR3 bases are TGTGCCAGCAGCTTATTCAGCGGGGGAAACATTCAGTACTTC. This translates into CASSLFSGGNIQYF. The complete variable domain, with remaining parts taken from reference TRBV7-2 and TRBJ2-4, reads GAGVSQSPSNKVTEKGKDVELRCDPISGHTALYWYRQSLGQGLEFLIYFQGNSAPDKSGLPSDRFSAERTGGSVSTLTIQRTQQEDSAVYLCASSLFSGGNIQYFGAGTRLSVL.

This chain joins TRBV4-1 and TRBJ2-2; 8 bases line up with TRBD2. Losses at the gene ends were 4 bases for V and 3 bases for J; bases not matched to a gene: 10. The CDR3 has 17 amino acids. CDR1 is MGHRA, CDR2 YSYEKL, per germline. The CDR3 DNA sequence: TGCGCCAGCAGCCTCCGGACGAGGCGGGGGGACACCGGGGAGCTGTTTTTT. Its protein product is CASSLRTRRGDTGELFF.

The rearrangement joins TRBV7-6 to TRBJ2-5, with D unclear. Germline assignment: CDR1 SGHVS and CDR2 FNYEAQ. V dropped 5 bases and J dropped 8 bases, with 15 bases sitting between them. The CDR3 contains 13 residues. Here the CDR3 DNA reads TGTGCCAGCAGCCTAGACCCATTTGACACCCAGTACTTC. As protein: CASSLDPFDTQYF.